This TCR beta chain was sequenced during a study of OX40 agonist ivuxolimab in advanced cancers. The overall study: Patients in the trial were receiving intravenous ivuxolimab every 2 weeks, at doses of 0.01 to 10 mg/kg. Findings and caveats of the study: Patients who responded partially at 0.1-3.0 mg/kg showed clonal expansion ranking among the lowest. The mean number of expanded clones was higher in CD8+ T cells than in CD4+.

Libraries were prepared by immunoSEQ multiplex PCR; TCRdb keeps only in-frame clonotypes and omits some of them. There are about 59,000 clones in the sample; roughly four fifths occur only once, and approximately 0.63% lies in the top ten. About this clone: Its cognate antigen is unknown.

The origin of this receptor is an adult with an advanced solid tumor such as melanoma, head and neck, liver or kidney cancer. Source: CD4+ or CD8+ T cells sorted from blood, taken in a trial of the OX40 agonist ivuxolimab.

The CDR3 loop is CASSPDLSSYNEQFF. The CDR3 DNA is TGCGCCAGCAGCCCTGACCTAAGCTCCTACAATGAGCAGTTCTTC. The chain has TRBV5-1 and TRBJ2-1; D remains unclear. V was shortened by 4 bases and J by 0 bases, with 11 bases between the two germline ends. CDR1 SGHRS and CDR2 YFSETQ come from the germline V gene. The CDR3 length is 15 residues.